This record concerns one T cell receptor (beta chain) sequence. Per the original data handling: Reference gene primer amplification yielded estimated nucleated cell counts. Assay used: immunoSEQ multiplex PCR; TCRdb lists only in-frame clones, some missing. V, J and clone size were drawn from that table, and D and trimming were deduced from the DNA. The data contain roughly 70,000 clones, around 90% of them singletons. The sample comes from a study of blood T cell repertoires in COVID-19. The overall study: Researchers got acute and convalescent COVID-19 samples from the United States, Italy and Spain. PBMCs, B-cell-depleted T cells, or T cells provided the cDNA or gDNA that made up the material.

Germline CDR1 MNHEY, CDR2 SVGEGT. This CDR3 is 13 amino acids long. V was clipped by 0 bases and J by 5 bases, with 6 bases between them. The chain uses TRBV6-2 or TRBV6-3 and TRBJ2-3, with a possible D match to TRBD1 (6 bases). The receptor was derived from a human donor with active COVID-19. The donor label of this sample is uncertain. Sequencing input: peripheral blood. The CDR3 bases are TGTGCCAGCAGTTACTCCAGGGGAGATACGCAGTATTTT. It yields the protein CASSYSRGDTQYF.